This T cell receptor beta chain was captured by sequencing in a study of blood T cell repertoires in COVID-19. For the study at large: From the United States, Italy and Spain came samples of acute and convalescent COVID-19. In each case, the material was cDNA or gDNA derived from T cells, B-cell-depleted T cells, or PBMCs.

In the original workflow: Estimation of nucleated cell counts relied on the amplification of reference gene primers. The table came from immunoSEQ multiplex PCR; TCRdb's copy has only in-frame clones and leaves some out. V and J calls and clone size are those listed in that table; D and trimming were worked out from the DNA. The sample yields roughly 120,000 clones, 70% to 90% seen once. V lost 1 base, J lost 3 bases, and 4 bases lay in between. This CDR3 region has 14 residues. In germline, CDR1 is LGHDT, CDR2 YNNKEL (reference sequence). The chain is built from TRBV3-1 (or the pseudogene TRBV3-2) and TRBJ1-6; D is unclear. Sequencing input: peripheral blood. The receptor was derived from a woman between 50 and 59 years old with acute or convalescent COVID-19. The CDR3 here is CASSQVHYNSPLHF. The CDR3 DNA reads as TGTGCCAGCAGCCAAGTACACTATAATTCACCCCTCCACTTT.